The present entry profiles one T cell receptor beta chain with its context. Original analysis: Amplification from reference gene primers served as the basis for estimated nucleated cell counts. Using immunoSEQ multiplex PCR, the repertoire was profiled, and TCRdb retains in-frame clones only, with some absent. That table furnishes V, J and clone size, whereas the DNA furnished D and trimming. Among about 120,000 clones listed, about 85% were seen once. This CDR3 has 16 amino acids. The junction had 8 bases not matched to a gene; V was cut back by 0 bases and J by 7 bases. Germline lookup yields CDR1 SGHKS and CDR2 YYEKEE (reference sequence). The data were obtained in a study of blood T cell repertoires in COVID-19. Study-level information: The origin of the acute and convalescent COVID-19 samples was the United States, Italy and Spain. The cDNA or gDNA used as material had been derived from T cells, B-cell-depleted T cells, or PBMCs.

This receptor was taken from a human donor in a cohort sampled during active COVID-19. This chain uses TRBV5-5 with TRBJ2-4, with 9 bases matching TRBD2. The sequencing sample was made of peripheral blood. The CDR3 DNA sequence: TGTGCCAGCAGCTTGGCGCCTAGCGGGAAGTGGAACATTCAGTACTTC. Translated, it gives CASSLAPSGKWNIQYF.